The 7 T cell receptor beta chains below come from one sample, sequenced in a study of blood T cell repertoires in COVID-19. The protocol was immunoSEQ multiplex PCR, while the TCRdb copy is restricted to in-frame clones and leaves out a portion. The table lists some 330,000 clones, approximately 84% of them singletons, with over 3.5% in the top ten. Specimen: PBMCs or T cells enriched from blood (not recorded which). Receptors were obtained from a man aged 30 to 39 who had recovered from COVID-19.

This clone occurred a few times. This chain links TRBV27 with TRBJ1-4; D gene uncertain. The germline V gene has CDR1 MNHEY and CDR2 SMNVEV (reference sequence). Trimming took 5 bases from V and 8 from J, leaving 9 bases between them. This CDR3 has 12 residues. CDR3 protein: CASSGRGEKLFF. The CDR3 nucleotides are TGTGCCAGCAGTGGGCGTGGGGAAAAACTGTTTTTT.

V and J are TRBV28 and TRBJ2-7; 9 bases fit TRBD2. Germline CDR1 MDHEN, CDR2 SYDVKM. Trimming removed 3 bases from V and 6 bases from J; junction bases left unmatched: 9. The length of the CDR3 is 15 residues. Written as DNA, the CDR3 is TGTGCCAGCAGTTTCATGGCGGCTAGCGGGGTCGAGCAGTACTTC. Protein sequence: CASSFMAASGVEQYF.

Concerning this clone: The same CDR3 arises from other DNA sequences in this sample as well. V usage is TRBV5-1 and J usage is TRBJ2-7; 10 bases map to TRBD1. This CDR3 region has 14 residues. CDR1 and CDR2 from the germline V gene are SGHRS and YFSETQ. The trim removed 4 bases at V and 1 base at J, leaving 2 bases unmatched. CDR3 in amino acids: CASSGQGGSYEQYF. Here the CDR3 DNA reads TGCGCCAGCAGCGGACAGGGGGGTTCCTACGAGCAGTACTTC.

This chain links TRBV11-2 with TRBJ2-7; D perhaps matches TRBD1 (6 bases). The V gene lost 5 bases and the J gene lost 2 bases, with 16 bases spanning the gap. Germline CDR1 and CDR2: SGHAT and FQNNGV. CDR3 size: 15 residues. The CDR3 sequence is CASSTRQRGTYEQYF. Written as DNA, the CDR3 is TGTGCCAGCAGCACGCGACAGAGGGGGACCTACGAGCAGTACTTC. Full variable domain (outside the CDR3, taken from reference TRBV11-2 and TRBJ2-7): EAGVAQSPRYKIIEKRQSVAFWCNPISGHATLYWYQQILGQGPKLLIQFQNNGVVDDSQLPKDRFSAERLKGVDSTLKIQPAKLEDSAVYLCASSTRQRGTYEQYFGPGTRLTVT.

The chain combines TRBV19 with TRBJ1-6; D gene uncertain. This CDR3 is built from 15 residues. Trimming took 3 bases from V and 6 from J, leaving 12 bases between them. In germline, CDR1 is LNHDA, CDR2 SQIVND (reference sequence). The DNA of the CDR3 is TGTGCCAGTAGTATCGGCGCCGGCGGTAATTCACCCCTCCACTTT. Its translation is CASSIGAGGNSPLHF.

This clone was seen just once. The rearrangement links TRBV24-1 to TRBJ2-7; 8 bases fit TRBD1. The J segment lost 2 bases and the V segment lost 5 bases, leaving 4 bases of the junction unmatched. The CDR3 runs to 14 residues. Germline loops: CDR1 KGHDR, CDR2 SFDVKD. CDR3 residues: CATSAQGATYEQYF. The CDR3 nucleotides are TGTGCCACCAGTGCCCAGGGGGCGACCTACGAGCAGTACTTC.

The V and J genes are TRBV5-1 and TRBJ2-3; 12 positions match TRBD1. From germline, CDR1 is SGHRS and CDR2 YFSETQ. V was pared by 1 base and J by 4 bases, with 7 bases of the junction left unmatched. CDR3 length: 17 amino acids. CDR3 sequence: CASSLTPGTGGADTQYF. CDR3 bases: TGCGCCAGCAGCTTGACCCCCGGGACAGGGGGCGCAGATACGCAGTATTTT.